One sample yielded the 17 T cell receptor beta chains listed below, sequenced in a study of low-dose radiotherapy and immunotherapy resistance in tumors. Priming of first-strand cDNA relied on TRAV- and TRBV-specific primers (covering alpha and beta chains). With a constant-region primer and a V-primer adapter, TCRs were subjected to approximately 20 PCR cycles of amplification. MiXCR was run by TCRdb on the reads, yielding one entry per CDR3 protein. The sample consists of 80,000 or so distinct CDR3 sequences, less than 20% of them appearing once. Time point defined: after trial treatment. Indicated treatment: LDRT plus nivolumab, ipilimumab, low-dose cyclophosphamide and aspirin (RACIN trial). The material sequenced was PBMCs, taken after low-dose radiotherapy plus immunotherapy. The receptors here all came from a male donor with prostate cancer.

This clonotype was found many times. This rearrangement joins TRBV10-3 to TRBJ2-1; weak D call: TRBD2 (7 bases). Trimming removed 2 bases at V and 0 bases at J, with 26 bases between. Germline CDR1 reads ENHRY; CDR2 reads SYGVKD. The CDR3 loop spans 21 amino acids. DNA for the CDR3: TGTGCCATCAGTGAGCCACAGGGCGCGGGAGCGTCCTACAGCTCCTACAATGAGCAGTTCTTC. Residues: CAISEPQGAGASYSSYNEQFF.

This clonotype came up many times. The chain uses TRBV5-4 and TRBJ1-1; D remains ambiguous. V lost 4 bases and J lost 0, with 10 bases in between. Germline V gene lookup returns CDR1 SGHNT and CDR2 YYREEE (reference sequence). The CDR3 is 14 residues long. The CDR3, as DNA: TGTGCCAGCAGCCCCCCGCAGCTGAACACTGAAGCTTTCTTT. Its translation is CASSPPQLNTEAFF. The whole variable domain, remainder taken from reference TRBV5-4 and TRBJ1-1, is ETGVTQSPTHLIKTRGQQVTLRCSSQSGHNTVSWYQQALGQGPQFIFQYYREEENGRGNFPPRFSGLQFPNYSSELNVNALELDDSALYLCASSPPQLNTEAFFGQGTRLTVV.

This clonotype was seen many times. The chain uses TRBV4-2 and TRBJ2-2; no clear D gene. Germline assignment: CDR1 LGHNA and CDR2 YNFKEQ. V shed 4 bases and J shed 1 base, with 7 bases lying between them. CDR3 length equals 14 residues. In nucleotides, the CDR3 is TGTGCCAGCAGCCCAGCAGGGAACACCGGGGAGCTGTTTTTT. Translated, it gives CASSPAGNTGELFF.

This clonotype was found many times. The chain employs TRBV5-1 and TRBJ2-1; no clear D. This CDR3 has 14 residues. The V gene lost 0 bases and the J gene lost 5 bases, with 9 bases spanning the gap. Germline V gene sequence: CDR1 SGHRS, CDR2 YFSETQ. The CDR3 DNA follows: TGCGCCAGCAGCTTGGCAACCCTGGACAATGAGCAGTTCTTC. Translating gives CASSLATLDNEQFF.

The V gene is TRBV6-5, the J gene TRBJ2-1; a possible D gene is TRBD2 (5 bases). Between the trimmed V and J ends, which lost 0 bases and 14 bases, there was a span of 11 bases. Germline values: CDR1 MNHEY, CDR2 SVGAGI. The CDR3 has 12 amino acids. The CDR3 region is CASSYSTGIEFF. CDR3 sequence (DNA): TGTGCCAGCAGTTACTCGACGGGAATCGAGTTCTTC.

This clonotype has ten or more counts. The chain couples TRBV6-6 to TRBJ2-7, with D maybe TRBD1 (7 bases). Trimming removed 6 bases at V and 5 bases at J, with 17 bases between. The CDR3 contains 14 residues. Germline V gene lookup returns CDR1 MNHNY and CDR2 SVGAGI (reference sequence). The CDR3 coding sequence is TGTGCCAGCAGGCCCAGGGGGGAACAGGACGAGCAGTACTTC. Translated, it gives CASRPRGEQDEQYF.

This clonotype came up many times. This chain connects TRBV27 to TRBJ2-5; D tentatively reads TRBD1 or TRBD2 (5 bases each). Between the trimmed V and J ends, which lost 6 bases and 5 bases, there was a span of 13 bases. This CDR3 is built from 13 residues. Germline CDR1 MNHEY, CDR2 SMNVEV (reference sequence). The DNA of the CDR3 is TGTGCCAGCAGCCTCAGGGACGGGGAGACCCAGTACTTC. Translated, it gives CASSLRDGETQYF.

This clonotype was found many times. CDR3: CSAAGSYNEQFF. The CDR3 nucleotides read TGCAGTGCTGCCGGATCCTACAATGAGCAGTTCTTC. V is TRBV20-1 and J is TRBJ2-1; no clear D gene. The germline gives CDR1 DFQATT, CDR2 SNEGSKA (reference sequence). The CDR3 is 12 residues long. V was pared by 5 bases and J by 1 base, with 6 bases between.

There are many counts of this clonotype. The rearrangement joins TRBV19 to TRBJ2-4, with unresolved D. V gave up 5 bases and J gave up 1 base, with 9 bases separating them. The CDR3 is 14 residues long. In germline, CDR1 is LNHDA, CDR2 SQIVND (reference sequence). CDR3 in amino acids: CASSLQMAKNIQYF. In DNA form, the CDR3 reads TGTGCCAGTAGTTTACAGATGGCCAAAAACATTCAGTACTTC.

Only a few counts were recorded for this clonotype. A much larger clone is a single base away; this may be a read error. The V and J genes are TRBV5-3 and TRBJ2-3; 8 nucleotides agree with TRBD1. TRBV5-3 is an ORF for which the function is uncertain. The CDR3 totals 16 residues. Trimming at V came to 9 bases and at J to 0 bases, leaving 12 bases not matched to a gene. Here the CDR3 DNA reads TGTGCCAACAGCCCCAGACAGGGGCATAGCACAGATACGCAGTATTTT. Translated: CANSPRQGHSTDTQYF.

This clonotype has ten or more counts. The chain links TRBV4-3 to TRBJ2-1; 9 positions match TRBD2. After removal of 7 bases from V and 6 bases from J, the junction contained 10 bases not matched to a gene. CDR1 and CDR2 from the germline V gene are LGHNA and YSLEER. The CDR3 has 15 residues. This chain's CDR3 is CASTKTGLAFNEQFF. CDR3 sequence (DNA): TGCGCCAGCACCAAAACGGGACTAGCATTCAATGAGCAGTTCTTC.

This clonotype occurred many times. The chain recombines TRBV28 with TRBJ2-7; D is tentatively TRBD1 or TRBD2 (5 bases each). Germline CDR1 and CDR2: MDHEN and SYDVKM. This CDR3 comprises 15 residues. Trimming removed 5 bases at V and 4 bases at J, with 18 bases between. CDR3 in amino acids: CASSPGGKGSYEQYF. CDR3 DNA sequence: TGTGCCAGCAGTCCTGGGGGTAAGGGGTCATACGAGCAGTACTTC. Based on the CDR3 plus reference TRBV28 and TRBJ2-7, the full variable domain is DVKVTQSSRYLVKRTGEKVFLECVQDMDHENMFWYRQDPGLGLRLIYFSYDVKMKEKGDIPEGYSVSREKKERFSLILESASTNQTSMYLCASSPGGKGSYEQYFGPGTRLTVT.

Of note for this clonotype: This may arise from a read error, as a much more abundant clone is one base away. The gene calls are TRBV20-1 and TRBJ2-3; 8 bases are shared with TRBD2. The CDR3 is made up of 15 amino acids. Germline V gene data show CDR1 as DFQATT and CDR2 as SNEGSKA (reference sequence). The V segment lost 5 bases and the J segment 5 bases; nucleotides outside the gene matches: 12. The DNA for the CDR3 is TGCAGTGCTCCGGGACTAGGGGGAATGCAAGATACGCAGTATTTT. It specifies CSAPGLGGMQDTQYF.

This chain uses TRBV7-6 with TRBJ2-7; a possible D gene is TRBD2 (5 bases). Germline V gene lookup returns CDR1 SGHVS and CDR2 FNYEAQ. This CDR3 contains 11 residues. V was cut by 5 bases and J by 6 bases, with 8 bases left in between. CDR3 sequence reads: CASSDGLEQYF. The CDR3 DNA is TGTGCCAGCAGCGACGGACTCGAGCAGTACTTC.

This clonotype came up many times. The chain uses TRBV20-1 and TRBJ1-2; TRBD1 matches 9 bases. The length of the CDR3 is 14 residues. Trimming took 3 bases from V and 1 from J; bases not matched to a gene: 3. From germline, CDR1 is DFQATT and CDR2 SNEGSKA (reference sequence). The CDR3 sequence: CSARDRGINYGYTF. CDR3 bases: TGCAGTGCTAGGGACAGGGGTATTAACTATGGCTACACCTTC.

This clonotype was found many times. This sequence joins TRBV18 and TRBJ2-1; weak D call: TRBD1 (7 bases). Looked up from germline, CDR1 is KGHSH and CDR2 is LQKENI. There are 15 residues in the CDR3. V was shortened by 4 bases and J by 7 bases, with 17 bases between the two germline ends. CDR3 sequence reads: CASSQGAGIGNEQFF. The CDR3 coding sequence is TGTGCCAGCTCACAGGGGGCGGGGATCGGGAATGAGCAGTTCTTC.

This clonotype has a count of ten or more. V gene TRBV4-3 combines with J gene TRBJ1-2; maybe TRBD1 (5 bases). Germline-derived CDR1 and CDR2 are LGHNA and YSLEER. This CDR3 region has 15 residues. With 0 bases removed from V and 4 bases from J, the gap between germline ends came to 12 bases. The CDR3 protein is CASSQDPTTAYGYTF. The CDR3 bases are TGCGCCAGCAGCCAAGATCCTACGACAGCCTATGGCTACACCTTC.